This is a list of T cell receptor beta chains from one sample in a study of blood T cells in healthy people across ages. A single record per CDR3 protein comes from TCRdb applying MiXCR to the 5' RACE reads. The repertoire holds about 1.1 million distinct CDR3 sequences, less than 45% seen once, with around 13% in the top ten. Sequenced material: blood. All receptors come from a man aged 18 to 29 in good health. Each CDR3 is given with its conserved first and last residue. A D gene is named only where the DNA matches it firmly. Some rows mark clone size as missing; the rest say once, few, many or name a class of expanded clone.

d_call	clone_size	j_call	v_call	cdr3_nt	cdr3_aa
TRBD1	.	TRBJ1-2	TRBV12-3/TRBV12-4	TGTGCCAGCAGTCGCCATGACAGGGGGAAAGATGGCTACACCTTC	CASSRHDRGKDGYTF
.	.	TRBJ2-2	TRBV3-1	TGTGCCAGCAGCTCCGGGGGCCCCTACACCGGGGAGCTGTTTTTT	CASSSGGPYTGELFF
.	.	TRBJ1-3	TRBV4-3	TGCGCCAGCAGCCAAGGTTCCTACCGGGACACCATATATTTT	CASSQGSYRDTIYF
.	.	TRBJ1-1	TRBV6-5	TGTGCCAGCAGTAAACGAAACACTGAAGCTTTCTTT	CASSKRNTEAFF
.	.	TRBJ1-1	TRBV7-6	TGTGCCAGCAGCTTAGGAGGGAAGGGGAACACTGAAGCTTTCTTT	CASSLGGKGNTEAFF
.	.	TRBJ1-1	TRBV18	TGTGCCAGCCAAGGCCTACCAGGCCTTGAAGCTTTCTTT	CASQGLPGLEAFF
.	.	TRBJ1-1	TRBV20-1	TGCAGTGCCAGTGACACAGGGCTTGGGACTGAAGCTTTCTTT	CSASDTGLGTEAFF
TRBD1	.	TRBJ1-5	TRBV20-1	TGCAGTGCTTTCGGACAGGGAGAGGATGGCAATCAGCCCCAGCATTTT	CSAFGQGEDGNQPQHF
.	few	TRBJ2-1	TRBV20-1	TGCAGTGCTGACGTGCTGAGCTCCTACAATGAGCAGTTCTTC	CSADVLSSYNEQFF
.	.	TRBJ1-4	TRBV20-1	TGCAGTGCTAGTGGGCCAGATGAAAAACTGTTTTTT	CSASGPDEKLFF
.	.	TRBJ1-5	TRBV12-5	TGTGCTAGTGGTCCCCAAGGGGTAAATCAGCCCCAGCATTTT	CASGPQGVNQPQHF
.	few	TRBJ2-1	TRBV27	TGTGCCAGCAGTTTAATCCCCCCAGAAGGCAGACTGAACAATGAGCAGTTCTTC	CASSLIPPEGRLNNEQFF
TRBD1	many	TRBJ1-2	TRBV4-3	TGCGCCAGCAGCCAAGATAGGGGGACAGGGGGCCTTATTCCCAACTATGGCTACACCTTC	CASSQDRGTGGLIPNYGYTF
.	.	TRBJ1-4	TRBV7-9	TGTGCCAGCAGCTCCGCGGTAGCAACTAATGAAAAACTGTTTTTT	CASSSAVATNEKLFF